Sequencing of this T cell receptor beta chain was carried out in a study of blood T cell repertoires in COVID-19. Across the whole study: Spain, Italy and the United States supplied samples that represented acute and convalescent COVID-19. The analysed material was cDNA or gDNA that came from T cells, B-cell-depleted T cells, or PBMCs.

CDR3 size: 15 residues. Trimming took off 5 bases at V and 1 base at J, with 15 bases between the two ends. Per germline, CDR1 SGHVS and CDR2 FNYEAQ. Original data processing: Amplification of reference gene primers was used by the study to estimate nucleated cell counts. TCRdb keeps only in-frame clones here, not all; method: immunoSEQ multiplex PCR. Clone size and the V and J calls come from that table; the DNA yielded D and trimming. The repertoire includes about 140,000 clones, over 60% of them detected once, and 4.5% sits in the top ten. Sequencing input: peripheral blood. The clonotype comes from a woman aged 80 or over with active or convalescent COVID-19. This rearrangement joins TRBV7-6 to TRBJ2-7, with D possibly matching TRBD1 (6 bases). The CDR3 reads CASSPQGLTSYEQYF. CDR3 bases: TGTGCCAGCAGCCCGCAGGGGCTAACTTCCTACGAGCAGTACTTC.